The rows below give T cell receptor beta chains drawn from one sample of a study of tumor and adjacent non-tumor tissue in lung cancer. From the multiplex PCR reads, TCRdb called clonotypes with MiXCR, one entry per CDR3 protein. The table records about 48,000 distinct CDR3 sequences, around 67% of them present only once. Sequences were obtained from distant non-tumor lung tissue. These TCRs come from a woman aged 70-85 years with non-small cell lung cancer. Both conserved end residues are part of each CDR3. Each record gives: J gene, V gene, clone size, D gene, CDR3 length, CDR3 DNA, CDR3 protein. A D gene is named only where the DNA matches it firmly. Size is stated for part of the rows, as once, few or many counts, or as a class when the clone is expanded.

>TRBJ2-3|TRBV5-5|.|.|17
TGTGCCAGCAGCATGTTAGAGCATGGAGATTGTACAGATACGCAGTATTTT
CASSMLEHGDCTDTQYF
>TRBJ1-1|TRBV6-5|.|.|14
TGTGCCAGCAGTGCCTCGTGTAGCGTTAGTGAAGCTTTCTTT
CASSASCSVSEAFF
>TRBJ2-1|TRBV29-1|.|.|13
TGCTGCGTTGAATACACCTACTACAATGAGCAGCTCTTC
CCVEYTYYNEQLF
>TRBJ2-2|TRBV6-5|.|.|13
TGTGCCAGCAGGGTATCGAACACCTGGGAGCTATTTTTT
CASRVSNTWELFF
>TRBJ2-1|TRBV11-2|.|TRBD2|15
TGTGTCAGCAGCAGGACATCCGGGACTAGCGGTGAGCTGTTCTTC
CVSSRTSGTSGELFF
>TRBJ2-4|TRBV5-6|many|.|12
TGTGCCAGCAGCTTGGGCACGGGGATTCAGTACTTC
CASSLGTGIQYF
>TRBJ2-5|TRBV11-2|.|.|16
TGTGTCAGCAGCTTAGTTGGGCGGAGGGCCCAAGAGACCCAGTACTTC
CVSSLVGRRAQETQYF
>TRBJ1-2|TRBV6-1|many|.|13
TGTGCCAGCAGTGAAAACGCTAACTATGGCTACACCTTC
CASSENANYGYTF
>TRBJ1-2|TRBV4-2|.|TRBD1|16
TGTGCCAGCAGTCTATTAGCGGGACAGGGAAACTATGGCTACATCTTC
CASSLLAGQGNYGYIF
>TRBJ2-7|TRBV12-2|many|.|14
TGTGCAAGTCGCTCCCCCCCGAGCGGATACGAGCAGTACTTC
CASRSPPSGYEQYF
>TRBJ2-1|TRBV7-9|many|.|14
TGTGCCAGCATAGGGCAGGGATTCTACAATGAGCAGTTCTTC
CASIGQGFYNEQFF
>TRBJ2-7|TRBV7-3|few|TRBD1|13
TGTGCCAGCAGCATCGGACAGGGGTGCGAGCAGTACTTC
CASSIGQGCEQYF
>TRBJ2-5|TRBV6-1|many|TRBD2|15
TGTGCCAGCAGTGAAGATCTAGCGGGAGTTGAGACCCAGTACTTC
CASSEDLAGVETQYF
>TRBJ2-1|TRBV30|many|TRBD2|13
TGTGCCTGGACAGGGAGGGCCTACAATGAGCAGTTCTTC
CAWTGRAYNEQFF
>TRBJ2-5|TRBV2|few|.|12
TGTGCCAGCGGAGACTACTTAGGGACCCAGTACTTC
CASGDYLGTQYF
>TRBJ2-7|TRBV6-2/TRBV6-3|.|TRBD2|15
TGTGCCAGCAGCCACTCGATGAGCGGGAGATACGAGCAGTACTTC
CASSHSMSGRYEQYF
>TRBJ2-3|TRBV5-1|few|TRBD2|18
TGCGCCAGCAGGATACTAGCGGGAGTAGTGGGCAGCACAGATACGCAGTATTTT
CASRILAGVVGSTDTQYF
>TRBJ2-7|TRBV5-5|.|TRBD2|15
TGTGCCAGCAGCTATACTAGCGCAAGCGTCTACGAACGGTACTTC
CASSYTSASVYERYF
>TRBJ1-5|TRBV24-1|few|TRBD1|17
TGTGCCACCAGTGATACGTTCGGACAGGGGTTAAATCAGCCCCAGCATTTT
CATSDTFGQGLNQPQHF
>TRBJ2-5|TRBV12-3/TRBV12-4|many|TRBD2|13
TGTGCCAGCAGTCTACTAGCGGGAGAGACCCAGTACTTC
CASSLLAGETQYF
>TRBJ2-1|TRBV7-3|.|TRBD2|16
TGTGCCAGCAGCCCCGATAGCGGGAGCTCCTACGATGAGCAGTTTTTC
CASSPDSGSSYDEQFF
>TRBJ1-5|TRBV20-1|many|.|15
TGCAGTGCTAGAGACGGACATACTAGCAATCAGCCCCAGCATTTT
CSARDGHTSNQPQHF
>TRBJ2-3|TRBV14|.|.|16
TGTGCCAGCAGCCAATCGAATTACGGCGGAGTAGATACGCTGTATTTT
CASSQSNYGGVDTLYF
>TRBJ2-3|TRBV29-1|.|.|12
TGCAGCGTGATAGTCAGCACAGATACGCAGTATTTT
CSVIVSTDTQYF
>TRBJ1-1|TRBV4-1|.|.|15
TGCGCCAACAGCCAAGACGGGGGGCGGTTGACCGAAGCTTTCTTT
CANSQDGGRLTEAFF
>TRBJ2-7|TRBV30|many|.|12
TGTGCCTGGAGTACTCTAGCGTTCGAGCAGTACTTC
CAWSTLAFEQYF
>TRBJ1-2|TRBV6-5|.|.|14
TGTGCCAGCAGTTACCAGGGAGGGGACTATAGCTACACCTTT
CASSYQGGDYSYTF
>TRBJ1-1|TRBV4-1|.|.|13
TGCGACAGCAGCCACCCTCTGAACACTGAAGCTTTCTTT
CDSSHPLNTEAFF
>TRBJ2-2|TRBV5-4|.|.|16
TGTGCCAGCAGCCCAGGACTAGGGGGCGACACCGGGGAGCTGTTTTTC
CASSPGLGGDTGELFF
>TRBJ1-1|TRBV5-1|medium-sized|.|14
TGCGCCAGCAGCTTGGAATGGGGGGACACTGAAGCTTTCTTT
CASSLEWGDTEAFF
>TRBJ1-5|TRBV30|many|.|13
TGTGCCTGGACCGAGGACAGCAATCAGCCCCAGCATTTT
CAWTEDSNQPQHF
>TRBJ2-1|TRBV7-9|.|.|13
TGTGCCAGCAGTCAGTCTGTTTACAATGAGCACTTCTTC
CASSQSVYNEHFF
>TRBJ2-7|TRBV29-1|many|.|12
TGCAGCGTTGGGGCTCGATCCTACGAGCAGTACTTC
CSVGARSYEQYF
>TRBJ2-3|TRBV10-3|.|.|16
TGTGCCATCTGTGATGAGCGGGCCGGTACTAGTGATACGCAGTATTTT
CAICDERAGTSDTQYF
>TRBJ2-1|TRBV29-1|.|.|13
TGCGGTATAAAACGGCAGAGCATAAATGAGCAGTTCTTC
CGIKRQSINEQFF
>TRBJ1-3|TRBV7-2|.|.|13
TGTGCCAGCAGCTTCGGTCAGGCAAACACCATATATTTT
CASSFGQANTIYF
>TRBJ1-5|TRBV6-6|few|.|14
TGTGCCTGCAGTTACACGGATGGCAATCAGCCCCAGCATTTT
CACSYTDGNQPQHF
>TRBJ2-5|TRBV6-1|.|TRBD1|15
TGTGCCAGGGATTACGGGACAGGAAAGCAAGAGGCCCAGTACTTC
CARDYGTGKQEAQYF
>TRBJ2-2|TRBV20-1|many|.|13
TGCAGTGCTGGGACTGCGAACACCGGGGAGCTGTTTTTT
CSAGTANTGELFF
>TRBJ2-7|TRBV28|once|.|14
TGTGCCAGCAGCCCCGCCGGGATAGGGGGGAGTAAGTACTTC
CASSPAGIGGSKYF
>TRBJ2-6|TRBV30|many|.|13
TGTGCCGGAACAGGGTCTGGGGCCAACGTCCTGACTTTC
CAGTGSGANVLTF
>TRBJ2-2|TRBV6-6|.|.|13
TGTGCCAGCCGGGGGACGAAGACCGGGGAGCTGTTTTTT
CASRGTKTGELFF
>TRBJ2-7|TRBV11-1|.|.|13
TGTGTCAGCAGCTTAGACCGCGGGGCCGAGCAGTACTTC
CVSSLDRGAEQYF
>TRBJ2-2|TRBV30|many|TRBD2|14
TGTGCCTGGAAAGGCGGGAGGAACACCGGGGAGCTGTTTTTT
CAWKGGRNTGELFF
>TRBJ2-5|TRBV5-4|many|TRBD2|15
TGTGCCAGCAGCTTAGGACTAGCGGGAAAAGAGACCCAGTACTTC
CASSLGLAGKETQYF
>TRBJ2-7|TRBV6-2/TRBV6-3|.|.|18
TGTGCCAGCAGTCCCCTCGATCCCCCGGGGGCGCTTACCAACGAGTGGTACTTC
CASSPLDPPGALTNEWYF
>TRBJ2-1|TRBV11-1|.|.|15
TGTGCCAGCAGCTTACGTGGTAGCTTCTACGATGAGCAGTTCTTC
CASSLRGSFYDEQFF
>TRBJ2-7|TRBV29-1|.|TRBD2|16
TGCGGCGTTGTTCGTCAGGGGACTAGCAGGAGCTACGAGCAGTACTTC
CGVVRQGTSRSYEQYF
>TRBJ2-3|TRBV28|.|.|16
TGTGCCAGCAGTTTGTTCGGCGGGGCTAGCACAGATACGCAGTATTTT
CASSLFGGASTDTQYF
>TRBJ1-5|TRBV4-1|.|.|16
TGCGCCAGCAGCCCCGATGATACGGGGGCCAATCAGTCCCAGCATTTT
CASSPDDTGANQSQHF
>TRBJ2-1|TRBV30|few|TRBD2|16
TGTGCCTGGACCCTCCCGACTAGCGGATCCTACAATGAGCAGTTCTTC
CAWTLPTSGSYNEQFF
>TRBJ1-2|TRBV30|.|.|14
TGTGCCTGGACTGAGACGGGCTCGGTCTATGGCTACACCTTC
CAWTETGSVYGYTF